This is a list of T cell receptor beta chains from one sample in a study of blood T cell repertoires in COVID-19. Method: immunoSEQ multiplex PCR; TCRdb's copy keeps in-frame clones and lacks some. The data show tens of thousands of clones, around 90% seen once. Sequencing was performed on peripheral blood. The origin of the receptors is a man in his 60s with acute or convalescent COVID-19. Each CDR3 is given with its conserved first and last residue. A D gene is named only where the DNA matches it firmly. Only part of the rows carry a size: once, few, many, or a class if the clone is expanded.

-,TRBV11-3,TRBJ2-1,-,TGTGCCAGCAGCTTAGGGCCAAACAATGAGCAGTTCTTC,CASSLGPNNEQFF
-,TRBV6-4,TRBJ2-3,TRBD2,TGTGCCAGCAGTCCTTTATCGGGAGGCCCAGATACGCAGTATTTT,CASSPLSGGPDTQYF
-,TRBV19,TRBJ2-7,TRBD1,TGTGCCAGTAGTATAGTAGCGCAGGGGGCGCGACGCGAGCAGTACTTC,CASSIVAQGARREQYF
-,TRBV11-3,TRBJ2-2,-,TGTGCCAGCAGCTACAGTGCAGCGAACACCGGGGAGCTGTTTTTT,CASSYSAANTGELFF
-,TRBV18,TRBJ2-7,-,TGTGCCAGCTCACCTCAGTTGCAGGCCCGGTACGAGCAGTACTTC,CASSPQLQARYEQYF
-,TRBV28,TRBJ2-5,TRBD1,TGTGCCAGCAGTTTGGGGGACAGGGGGCGAGAGACCCAGTACTTC,CASSLGDRGRETQYF
-,TRBV7-3,TRBJ2-2,-,TGTGCCAGCAGCTCCCGCCGGGACTCCCAAGGCGGGGAGCTGTTTTTT,CASSSRRDSQGGELFF
-,TRBV3-1/TRBV3-2,TRBJ1-1,-,TGTGCCAGCAGCCCCGGGACAATGAACACTGAAGCTTTCTTT,CASSPGTMNTEAFF
-,TRBV14,TRBJ2-4,TRBD1,TGTGCCAGCAGCCCCCGGGACAGGGTGTACATTCAGTACTTC,CASSPRDRVYIQYF
-,TRBV30,TRBJ1-2,-,TGTGCCTGGAGTGTAGGTATGGGGCGCGGCTACACCTTC,CAWSVGMGRGYTF
-,TRBV9,TRBJ2-7,TRBD1,TGTGCCAGCAGCGTAGCGGACAGGGGGCTAGGCGAGCAGTACTTC,CASSVADRGLGEQYF
-,TRBV7-7,TRBJ2-3,TRBD2,TGTGCTAGCAGCCCATTGGGCGGGAGTGTTCCAGATACGCAGTATTTT,CASSPLGGSVPDTQYF
-,TRBV5-4,TRBJ1-4,-,TGTGCCAGCAGCTCCACAGGGAATGAAAAACTGTTTTTT,CASSSTGNEKLFF
-,TRBV12-3/TRBV12-4,TRBJ2-7,-,TGTGCCAGCAGCTCACAGGGAGTCGAGCAGTACTTC,CASSSQGVEQYF
-,TRBV7-2,TRBJ2-1,TRBD2,TGTGCCAGCAGCGTAAGTCGCCTAGCGGTCTACAATGAGCAGTTCTTC,CASSVSRLAVYNEQFF
once,TRBV5-1,TRBJ1-3,-,TGCGCCAGCAGCACAAAGGACACAGGGCTAGACACCATATATTTT,CASSTKDTGLDTIYF
-,TRBV19,TRBJ1-3,-,TGTGCCAGTAGTCTCACCGGCAGGTCTGGTGGAAACACCATATATTTT,CASSLTGRSGGNTIYF
-,TRBV28,TRBJ2-2,TRBD2,TGTGCCACCCCGGGACTAGCGAACACCGGGGAGCTGTTTTTT,CATPGLANTGELFF
-,TRBV20-1,TRBJ2-7,-,TGCAGTGCTGAGAGCTCCTACGAGCAGTACTTC,CSAESSYEQYF
-,TRBV19,TRBJ1-4,TRBD1,TGTGCCAGTAGTCCCCTCCGGACAGGGGAAGAAAAACTGTTTTTT,CASSPLRTGEEKLFF
-,TRBV7-2,TRBJ1-5,TRBD1,TGTGCCAGCAGACCAGGACAGGGCCATCAGCCCCAGCATTTT,CASRPGQGHQPQHF
-,TRBV28,TRBJ1-6,-,TGTGCCAGCAGCCTACCAGGTGTCGATTCACCCCTCCACTTT,CASSLPGVDSPLHF
-,TRBV5-1,TRBJ2-3,-,TGCGCCAGCAGCTTGTCAGGCGTCAGCACAGATACGCAGTATTTT,CASSLSGVSTDTQYF
-,TRBV6-6,TRBJ2-3,-,TGTGCCAGCAGTGCCACCCTTCAGGATACGCAGTATTTT,CASSATLQDTQYF
once,TRBV30,TRBJ1-2,-,TGTGCCTGGAGTCTCGAGGACAGCTATGGCTACACCTTC,CAWSLEDSYGYTF
few,TRBV10-3,TRBJ2-5,-,TGTGCCATCAGTGCTAGCTGGGAAGAGACCCAGTACTTC,CAISASWEETQYF
-,TRBV6-2/TRBV6-3,TRBJ1-5,-,TGTGCCAGCAGTATAACAGCCTATTTGTCCCAGCATTTT,CASSITAYLSQHF
-,TRBV6-9,TRBJ1-5,-,TGTGCCAGCGGGCGACCGGTACCCAATCAGCCCCAGCATTTT,CASGRPVPNQPQHF
-,TRBV7-2,TRBJ2-7,TRBD2,TGTGCCAGCAGCTCAGGAACTAGCGGGAGTACAATACGGAAGCAGTACTTC,CASSSGTSGSTIRKQYF
-,TRBV25-1,TRBJ2-1,-,TGTGCCAGCAGTGTTCCGGACAGATACAATGAGCAGTTCTTC,CASSVPDRYNEQFF
few,TRBV19,TRBJ1-2,-,TGTGCCAGTAGTTATGGAGGGGTTGGCTACACCTTC,CASSYGGVGYTF
-,TRBV5-4,TRBJ2-7,TRBD1,TGTGCCAGCAGTCCTCTACAGGGGGCTGGCACCTACGAGCAGTACTTC,CASSPLQGAGTYEQYF
-,TRBV28,TRBJ1-1,-,TGTGCCAGCAGTTTAGCCAGGGAGGACATGAACACTGAAGCTTTCTTT,CASSLAREDMNTEAFF
-,TRBV29-1,TRBJ1-4,TRBD1,TGCAGCGTAAGGACAGGGGACGGTGGCCTGTTTTTT,CSVRTGDGGLFF
once,TRBV25-1,TRBJ2-5,TRBD1,TGTGCCAGCAGTGAACCGGGACAGTCCCAAGAGACCCAGTACTTC,CASSEPGQSQETQYF
-,TRBV4-3,TRBJ2-2,-,TGCGCCAGCAGCCAAGGCCTCGCGGGAATGGGAACCGGGGAGCTGTTTTTT,CASSQGLAGMGTGELFF
-,TRBV15,TRBJ1-5,-,TGTGCCACCAGCAGATCCTATTTTACACGGGACAAGGGTAGCAATCAGCCCCAGCATTTT,CATSRSYFTRDKGSNQPQHF
-,TRBV5-8,TRBJ1-2,-,TGTGCCAGCAGCTTCGATTCAGGGTATTCCTATGGCTACACCTTC,CASSFDSGYSYGYTF
-,TRBV23-1,TRBJ1-3,-,TGCGCCAGCCCTCAATTCCGGTGGAAGGGGGTAAACACCATATATTTT,CASPQFRWKGVNTIYF
once,TRBV11-3,TRBJ1-5,-,TGTGCCAGCAGTGCCGGGGGCAATCAGCCCCAGCATTTT,CASSAGGNQPQHF
few,TRBV13,TRBJ2-7,-,TGTGCCAGCACTTCCCCCGCTAAGGAGCAGTACTTC,CASTSPAKEQYF
-,TRBV6-5,TRBJ2-1,TRBD1,TGTGCCAGCAAATCGGACAGGGGAAGGAGTGAGCAGTTCTTC,CASKSDRGRSEQFF
-,TRBV5-5,TRBJ1-5,TRBD1,TGTGCCAGCAGCCTTGACAGGGTCAGGGAGCCCCAGCATTTT,CASSLDRVREPQHF